These 21 T cell receptor beta chains came from one sample sequenced in a study of T cell repertoires in cytomegalovirus infection. TCRdb processed the reads anew with MiXCR; each CDR3 protein has one entry. The table shows around 550,000 distinct CDR3 sequences, with approximately 26% occurring only once. Input material: PBMCs. The receptors originated from a human donor in good health (CMV status not recorded). Some clones in this sample may be carry-over from other donors' samples.

This clonotype has only a few counts. The chain links TRBV20-1 to TRBJ1-1, with D possibly TRBD1 on 6 matching bases. With 2 bases removed from V and 0 bases from J, the gap between germline ends came to 13 bases. CDR1 is DFQATT, CDR2 SNEGSKA, per germline (reference sequence). This CDR3 contains 15 residues. The CDR3 DNA reads TGCAGTGCTAGAATGGGGGCTTTCATGAACACTGAAGCTTTCTTT. Residues: CSARMGAFMNTEAFF.

The chain has TRBV7-9 and TRBJ2-2, with 7 bases fitting TRBD2. V gave up 2 bases and J gave up 5 bases; unmatched junction bases: 2. From germline, CDR1 is SEHNR and CDR2 FQNEAQ (reference sequence). The CDR3 has 14 amino acids. The CDR3 DNA reads TGTGCCAGCAGCTTACTAGCGGTAACCGGGGAGCTGTTTTTT. This gives the protein CASSLLAVTGELFF. The whole variable domain, remainder taken from reference TRBV7-9 and TRBJ2-2, is DTGVSQNPRHKITKRGQNVTFRCDPISEHNRLYWYRQTLGQGPEFLTYFQNEAQLEKSRLLSDRFSAERPKGSFSTLEIQRTEQGDSAMYLCASSLLAVTGELFFGEGSRLTVL.

This clonotype was recorded at least ten times. The V call is TRBV7-8, the J call TRBJ1-1; 8 nucleotides match TRBD1. This CDR3 comprises 15 residues. The junction had 3 bases not matched to a gene; V was cut back by 2 bases and J by 1 base. Germline CDR1 reads SGHVS; CDR2 reads FQNEAQ. CDR3 bases: TGTGCCAGCAGCTTATTCGGACAGGGGAACACTGAAGCTTTCTTT. It yields the protein CASSLFGQGNTEAFF.

The genes are TRBV7-6 and TRBJ1-1; 7 nucleotides line up with TRBD1. Germline V gene sequence: CDR1 SGHVS, CDR2 FNYEAQ. After removal of 5 bases from V and 6 bases from J, the junction contained 9 bases not matched to a gene. This CDR3 spans 14 amino acids. CDR3 sequence reads: CASSPTGQSAEAFF. The CDR3 nucleotides read TGTGCCAGCAGCCCGACAGGGCAGTCGGCTGAAGCTTTCTTT. Based on the CDR3 plus reference TRBV7-6 and TRBJ1-1, the full variable domain is GAGVSQSPRYKVTKRGQDVALRCDPISGHVSLYWYRQALGQGPEFLTYFNYEAQQDKSGLPNDRFSAERPEGSISTLTIQRTEQRDSAMYRCASSPTGQSAEAFFGQGTRLTVV.

This clonotype showed up just a few times. This chain links TRBV12-5 with TRBJ2-1; D is unclear. The CDR3 totals 13 residues. The germline CDR1 and CDR2 sequences are LGHNT and FRNRAP. V lost 2 bases and J lost 6, with 8 bases in between. The CDR3, as DNA: TGTGCTAGTGGTTTGTGGGTTGTCAATGAGCAGTTCTTC. Translating gives CASGLWVVNEQFF.

This sequence joins TRBV6-2 or TRBV6-3 and TRBJ2-1; D remains ambiguous. The CDR3 runs 16 residues. The germline CDR1 and CDR2 sequences are MNHEY and SVGEGT. The V end was cut by 7 bases, the J end by 4 bases, with 20 bases between. CDR3 bases: TGTGCCAGCACCTCTCTGTTGAGACTTATATACAATGAGCAGTTCTTC. Translating it yields CASTSLLRLIYNEQFF.

The CDR3 region is CASSVERAGGVNEQFF. The CDR3 bases are TGTGCCAGCAGCGTTGAGCGGGCCGGCGGAGTGAATGAGCAGTTCTTC. This rearrangement joins TRBV5-5 to TRBJ2-1, with a tentative D call TRBD2 (6 bases). CDR3 length equals 16 residues. Germline-derived CDR1 and CDR2 are SGHKS and YYEKEE (reference sequence). The V end was cut by 4 bases, the J end by 7 bases, with 21 bases between.

This clonotype has a handful of counts. The V call is TRBV4-1, the J call TRBJ1-2; D not resolved. The length of the CDR3 is 15 residues. V lost 0 bases and J 4 bases, leaving 12 bases between the germline ends. The germline gives CDR1 MGHRA, CDR2 YSYEKL. CDR3 DNA: TGCGCCAGCAGCCAAGAGGTCCAGGATTTCTATGGCTACACCTTC. This encodes CASSQEVQDFYGYTF.

This clonotype has just one count. The chain uses TRBV12-3 or TRBV12-4 and TRBJ2-5, with D unclear. The V gene lost 3 bases and the J gene lost 3 bases, with 8 bases spanning the gap. This CDR3 spans 13 amino acids. The CDR3 spells CASSFFAEETQYF. The CDR3 DNA is TGTGCCAGCAGTTTCTTCGCGGAAGAGACCCAGTACTTC.

This clonotype was seen repeatedly, ten times or more. This sequence joins TRBV7-2 and TRBJ2-7, with 10 bases that match TRBD1. V lost 2 bases and J lost 6; bases outside the gene matches: 4. The CDR3 consists of 14 residues. The germline CDR1 and CDR2 sequences are SGHTA and FQGNSA. CDR3 in DNA: TGTGCCAGCAGCTTATCCCGGACAGGGGGCGAGCAGTACGTC. Translating gives CASSLSRTGGEQYV.

This clonotype has a count of ten or more. This chain connects TRBV12-3 or TRBV12-4 to TRBJ2-1; D gene ambiguous. The CDR3 runs to 14 residues. V shed 6 bases and J shed 3 bases, with 12 bases lying between them. For the CDR3, the DNA is TGTGCCAGCAGCTCTCCGTGGGGCTACAATGAGCAGTTCTTC. Its protein is CASSSPWGYNEQFF.

This clonotype was observed many times. The rearrangement links TRBV7-2 to TRBJ1-2; D remains unclear. Germline CDR1 and CDR2: SGHTA and FQGNSA. The CDR3 has 17 amino acids. V was trimmed by 2 bases and J by 0 bases, leaving 16 bases between them. CDR3 protein: CASSLLSVGRSNYGYTF. The DNA of the CDR3 is TGTGCCAGCAGCTTACTGTCAGTAGGCAGATCTAACTATGGCTACACCTTC.

The rearrangement links TRBV19 to TRBJ1-1; the D gene is possibly TRBD1 (6 bases). Trimming removed 7 bases at V and 0 bases at J, with 12 bases between. The CDR3 runs to 14 residues. Germline CDR1 LNHDA, CDR2 SQIVND (reference sequence). The CDR3 nucleotides are TGTGCCAGTACCGCCGGACAGATGAACACTGAAGCTTTCTTT. It yields the protein CASTAGQMNTEAFF.

At least ten counts were recorded for this clonotype. The V call is TRBV28, the J call TRBJ1-2; the D gene is possibly TRBD1 (5 bases). CDR1 and CDR2 from the germline V gene are MDHEN and SYDVKM. V was trimmed by 6 bases and J by 7 bases, leaving 15 bases between them. The CDR3 contains 13 residues. DNA for the CDR3: TGTGCCAGCAGCTTCGGTCAGGGTGGTGGCTACACCTTC. Residues: CASSFGQGGGYTF.

Only a few counts were recorded for this clonotype. The chain joins TRBV20-1 to TRBJ2-7; 11 nucleotides agree with TRBD2. This CDR3 has 15 amino acids. V lost 6 bases and J lost 0; bases outside the gene matches: 7. Germline lookup yields CDR1 DFQATT and CDR2 SNEGSKA (reference sequence). CDR3 region: CSATTSGAYSYEQYV. The CDR3 nucleotides read TGCAGTGCGACGACTAGCGGGGCCTACTCCTACGAGCAGTACGTC.

This clonotype was picked up many times. V is TRBV7-2 and J is TRBJ2-7; weak D call: TRBD1 (6 bases). There are 13 residues in the CDR3. Deletions cut 6 bases from V and 4 bases from J, with 13 bases between. Germline V gene lookup returns CDR1 SGHTA and CDR2 FQGNSA. Here the CDR3 reads CASREGGDYEQYF. The CDR3 DNA sequence: TGTGCCAGCAGGGAAGGGGGAGATTACGAGCAGTACTTC.

This chain links TRBV11-2 with TRBJ2-6, with D tentatively TRBD1 (5 bases). Germline assignment: CDR1 SGHAT and CDR2 FQNNGV. Trimming took off 5 bases at V and 2 bases at J, with 10 bases between the two ends. This CDR3 comprises 15 residues. CDR3 coding DNA: TGTGCCAGCAGCCCAGGACACACTGGGGCCAACGTCCTGACTTTC. Its protein product is CASSPGHTGANVLTF.

The sample holds a few counts of this clonotype. This sequence joins TRBV7-2 and TRBJ2-5; D may be TRBD1 (6 bases). CDR1 is SGHTA, CDR2 FQGNSA, per germline. Trimming left V 1 base short and J 7 bases short, with 19 bases between. CDR3 size: 16 residues. CDR3 amino acids: CASSLDVVGRGRTQYF. The DNA of the CDR3 is TGTGCCAGCAGCTTAGACGTCGTCGGCAGGGGAAGGACCCAGTACTTC. Combining the CDR3 with reference TRBV7-2 and TRBJ2-5 gives the whole variable domain GAGVSQSPSNKVTEKGKDVELRCDPISGHTALYWYRQSLGQGLEFLIYFQGNSAPDKSGLPSDRFSAERTGGSVSTLTIQRTQQEDSAVYLCASSLDVVGRGRTQYFGPGTRLLVL.

The V call is TRBV24-1, the J call TRBJ2-3; a possible D gene is TRBD1 (6 bases). Germline-derived CDR1 and CDR2 are KGHDR and SFDVKD. Trimming took off 7 bases at V and 5 bases at J, with 18 bases between the two ends. The CDR3 is 15 residues long. The DNA for the CDR3 is TGTGCCACCAGCGGCTTAACAGGGTCGCAAGATACGCAGTATTTT. Protein: CATSGLTGSQDTQYF.

This clonotype was recorded a few times. J is TRBJ1-1 and V is TRBV10-3; D not resolved. Germline V gives CDR1 ENHRY, CDR2 SYGVKD. The CDR3 is 13 residues long. V gave up 3 bases and J gave up 6 bases, with 11 bases separating them. CDR3 residues: CAISEAASAEAFF. The CDR3 coding sequence is TGTGCCATCAGTGAAGCAGCGAGCGCTGAAGCTTTCTTT.

The chain couples TRBV24-1 to TRBJ2-1; D is unresolved. This CDR3 is 14 amino acids long. Trimming shortened V by 4 bases and J by 4 bases, and 10 bases separated the two germline ends. Germline values: CDR1 KGHDR, CDR2 SFDVKD. DNA for the CDR3: TGTGCCACCAGTGACACGAGGACGTACAATGAGCAGTTCTTC. Its translation: CATSDTRTYNEQFF.